The 32 T cell receptor beta chains in this list originate from one sample, sequenced in a study of Ad26.COV2.S vaccination and SARS-CoV-2 variants. Using immunoSEQ multiplex PCR, the repertoire was profiled, and TCRdb retains in-frame clones only, with some absent. Of around 350,000 clones listed, 92% are singletons. Sequenced here: peripheral blood, sampled after recovery from COVID-19. These receptors were taken from a human donor who had recovered from COVID-19.

The chain couples TRBV20-1 to TRBJ2-3; 8 bases are shared with TRBD1. The CDR3 is made up of 11 amino acids. V shed 6 bases, J shed 11 bases, and the junction held 7 bases outside the gene matches. From germline, CDR1 is DFQATT and CDR2 SNEGSKA (reference sequence). The CDR3 loop reads CSAQQGGRQYF. In DNA, the CDR3 is TGCAGTGCCCAACAGGGGGGACGGCAGTATTTT.

This sequence joins TRBV20-1 and TRBJ1-5; the match to TRBD1 covers 8 bases. Germline V lookup: CDR1 DFQATT, CDR2 SNEGSKA (reference sequence). V was pared by 3 bases and J by 5 bases, with 12 bases of the junction left unmatched. The CDR3 has 16 amino acids. The CDR3 coding sequence is TGCAGTGCTAGTTACCTGGGACAGGAGTTGCATCAGCCCCAGCATTTT. It encodes CSASYLGQELHQPQHF.

The CDR3 loop is CASSLETGGNSPLHF. The DNA for the CDR3 is TGCGCCAGCAGCTTGGAAACAGGGGGTAATTCACCCCTCCACTTT. The V and J genes are TRBV5-1 and TRBJ1-6; 8 bases line up with TRBD1. The CDR3 has 15 amino acids. J gave up 6 bases and V 0 bases, and 2 bases lay outside the gene matches. Germline lookup yields CDR1 SGHRS and CDR2 YFSETQ.

The gene calls are TRBV14 and TRBJ2-3; possible D gene TRBD2, 6 bases. Trimming cost V 2 bases and J 1 base, with 10 bases left between them. Germline V gene data show CDR1 as SGHDN and CDR2 as FVKESK. CDR3 size: 15 residues. CDR3 residues: CASSQLASGTDTQYF. CDR3 nucleotides: TGTGCCAGCAGCCAACTGGCTAGCGGCACAGATACGCAGTATTTT.

A single count supports this clone. This chain connects TRBV29-1 to TRBJ1-1; 7 positions match TRBD1. V lost 6 bases to trimming and J lost 0 bases; unmatched junction nucleotides: 7. CDR1 and CDR2 from the germline V gene are SQVTM and ANQGSEA. This CDR3 has 14 residues. The CDR3, as DNA: TGCAGCGTGGACAGGCCCTCAATGAACACTGAAGCTTTCTTT. Translating it yields CSVDRPSMNTEAFF.

The CDR3 DNA reads as TGCGCCAGCAGCCAAGTGCCAGCGGGGGGGACCTTCCAAAATGAGCAGTTCTTC. This encodes CASSQVPAGGTFQNEQFF. The chain couples TRBV4-1 to TRBJ2-1; TRBD2 matches at 10 bases. V lost 1 base, J lost 7 bases, and 13 bases stayed unmatched. Germline V gene data show CDR1 as MGHRA and CDR2 as YSYEKL. The CDR3 is 18 residues long.

The chain has TRBV19 and TRBJ2-3; D might be TRBD2 (5 bases). CDR1 is LNHDA and CDR2 is SQIVND in the germline V gene (reference sequence). The V gene lost 4 bases and the J gene lost 1 base, with 12 bases spanning the gap. This CDR3 is 15 amino acids long. This chain's CDR3 is CASSTLSAGTDTQYF. CDR3 sequence (DNA): TGTGCCAGTAGTACCCTCTCAGCGGGCACAGATACGCAGTATTTT.

This chain uses TRBV2 with TRBJ1-1; D gene ambiguous. V was trimmed by 2 bases and J by 8 bases, leaving 12 bases between them. Germline V gives CDR1 SNHLY, CDR2 FYNNEI. This CDR3 has 13 residues. The CDR3 DNA sequence: TGTGCCAGCAGTGAATCGTTTTCCAAGGAAGCTTTCTTT. Translating gives CASSESFSKEAFF.

The chain couples TRBV11-2 to TRBJ1-1, with D possibly being TRBD1 (6 bases). CDR1 and CDR2 from the germline V gene are SGHAT and FQNNGV. Trimming pared 5 bases from V and 1 base from J, leaving 11 bases between. CDR3 length: 14 residues. The CDR3 sequence is CASSLGTWNTEAFF. The CDR3 DNA follows: TGTGCCAGCAGCCTAGGGACATGGAACACTGAAGCTTTCTTT.

This chain uses TRBV5-1 with TRBJ1-1; D possibly corresponds to TRBD1 (5 bases). The germline gives CDR1 SGHRS, CDR2 YFSETQ. The CDR3 consists of 13 residues. V was clipped by 0 bases and J by 3 bases, with 6 bases between them. The CDR3 bases are TGCGCCAGCAGCTTGGCCAGGGACACTGAAGCTTTCTTT. Its protein product is CASSLARDTEAFF. Complete variable domain (other parts from reference TRBV5-1 and TRBJ1-1): KAGVTQTPRYLIKTRGQQVTLSCSPISGHRSVSWYQQTPGQGLQFLFEYFSETQRNKGNFPGRFSGRQFSNSRSEMNVSTLELGDSALYLCASSLARDTEAFFGQGTRLTVV.

CDR3 residues: CASSQDWTVPNSPLHF. The CDR3, as DNA: TGTGCCAGCAGCCAAGATTGGACAGTTCCTAATTCACCCCTCCACTTT. This chain links TRBV3-1 (or the pseudogene TRBV3-2) with TRBJ1-6, with a tentative D call TRBD1 (6 bases). CDR1 and CDR2 (germline): LGHDT, YNNKEL (reference sequence). The ends were cut back, 0 bases at V and 6 bases at J, with 12 bases in the middle. The CDR3 contains 16 residues.

This clone is a singleton in its sample. The rearrangement links TRBV19 to TRBJ2-3, with D unclear. The V gene lost 7 bases and the J gene lost 3 bases, with 14 bases spanning the gap. The CDR3 runs 14 residues. CDR1 is LNHDA and CDR2 is SQIVND in the germline V gene (reference sequence). CDR3 in amino acids: CASTVGLTTDTQYF. The DNA for the CDR3 is TGTGCCAGTACGGTAGGGTTAACGACAGATACGCAGTATTTT.

The chain couples TRBV3-1 (or the pseudogene TRBV3-2) to TRBJ1-1, with D possibly matching TRBD1 (6 bases). Between the trimmed V and J ends, which lost 5 bases and 6 bases, there was a span of 16 bases. This CDR3 contains 14 residues. The germline CDR1 and CDR2 sequences are LGHDT and YNNKEL (reference sequence). CDR3 sequence: CASSAHPQGSEAFF. The CDR3 coding sequence is TGTGCCAGCAGCGCCCATCCACAGGGTTCTGAAGCTTTCTTT.

This chain connects TRBV7-8 to TRBJ2-7, with 7 bases lining up with TRBD2. Germline loops: CDR1 SGHVS, CDR2 FQNEAQ. The CDR3 runs 13 residues. The CDR3 DNA follows: TGTGCTATAGGGGAGGGCAGGGCCTACGAGCAGTACTTC. This sequence encodes CAIGEGRAYEQYF.

The chain couples TRBV6-6 to TRBJ1-2; no definite D call. This CDR3 has 13 residues. Germline CDR1 is MNHNY and CDR2 is SVGAGI (reference sequence). Trimming removed 10 bases from V and 4 bases from J, with 16 bases in between. CDR3 region: CATETLASYGYTF. DNA for the CDR3: TGTGCCACCGAGACTCTCGCTAGCTATGGCTACACCTTC.

This clone was seen more than once but under ten times. The chain uses TRBV3-1 (or the pseudogene TRBV3-2) and TRBJ1-5, with D uncertain. With 0 bases removed from V and 8 bases from J, the gap between germline ends came to 5 bases. The CDR3 is 12 residues long. CDR1 is LGHDT, CDR2 YNNKEL, per germline (reference sequence). The CDR3, as DNA: TGTGCCAGCAGCCAAGATATGGAGCCCCAGCATTTT. As protein: CASSQDMEPQHF.

The chain couples TRBV7-2 to TRBJ2-3; D is ambiguous. Looked up from germline, CDR1 is SGHTA and CDR2 is FQGNSA. The CDR3 consists of 13 residues. V was cut by 1 base and J by 5 bases, with 7 bases left in between. CDR3 nucleotide sequence: TGTGCCAGCAGCTTAGTAGACGGAGATACGCAGTATTTT. Protein product: CASSLVDGDTQYF.

Points on this clone: Other DNA sequences within the sample encode an identical CDR3. This CDR3 reads CASSYSGGGYGYTF. The CDR3, as DNA: TGTGCCAGCAGTTACTCGGGGGGCGGCTATGGCTACACCTTC. V and J are TRBV6-5 and TRBJ1-2; TRBD1 might be the D (6 bases). Germline V gene lookup returns CDR1 MNHEY and CDR2 SVGAGI. This CDR3 has 14 amino acids. V was trimmed by 0 bases and J by 4 bases, leaving 9 bases between them.

V gene TRBV12-3 or TRBV12-4 combines with J gene TRBJ1-1, with D unresolved. The CDR3 is made up of 13 amino acids. V gave up 5 bases and J gave up 1 base, with 8 bases separating them. CDR3 loop: CASSNTPNTEAFF. The CDR3 region has the DNA TGTGCCAGCAGTAATACCCCGAACACTGAAGCTTTCTTT.

V is TRBV25-1 and J is TRBJ2-5; TRBD1 agrees at 7 bases. Per germline, CDR1 MGHDK and CDR2 SYGVNS. This CDR3 contains 14 residues. V lost 3 bases, J lost 7 bases, and 8 bases stayed unmatched. The CDR3 nucleotides are TGTGCCAGCAGTGAGGGACAGCGTCCGGGGACCCAGTACTTC. This translates into CASSEGQRPGTQYF. Full variable domain (remainder filled in from reference TRBV25-1 and TRBJ2-5): EADIYQTPRYLVIGTGKKITLECSQTMGHDKMYWYQQDPGMELHLIHYSYGVNSTEKGDLSSESTVSRIRTEHFPLTLESARPSHTSQYLCASSEGQRPGTQYFGPGTRLLVL.

The V call is TRBV6-5, the J call TRBJ1-2, with 7 nucleotides matching TRBD1. The CDR3 contains 12 residues. After removal of 2 bases from V and 7 bases from J, the junction contained 1 base not matched to a gene. Germline CDR1 and CDR2: MNHEY and SVGAGI. CDR3 DNA: TGTGCCAGCAGTTACGACAGGGCTGGCTACACCTTC. It is translated as CASSYDRAGYTF.

The V call is TRBV9, the J call TRBJ1-1; 7 bases are a match to TRBD1. J gave up 5 bases and V 0 bases, and 7 bases lay outside the gene matches. The CDR3 contains 15 residues. The V gene's germline CDR1 is SGDLS and CDR2 YYNGEE. The CDR3 coding sequence is TGTGCCAGCAGCGTAGGACCAGGGGGTCAGACTGAAGCTTTCTTT. Protein sequence: CASSVGPGGQTEAFF. Full variable domain (rest looked up from reference TRBV9 and TRBJ1-1): DSGVTQTPKHLITATGQRVTLRCSPRSGDLSVYWYQQSLDQGLQFLIQYYNGEERAKGNILERFSAQQFPDLHSELNLSSLELGDSALYFCASSVGPGGQTEAFFGQGTRLTVV.

The rearrangement links TRBV5-1 to TRBJ2-1; 8 bases agree with TRBD2. CDR1 is SGHRS and CDR2 is YFSETQ in the germline V gene. This CDR3 has 15 amino acids. The trim removed 0 bases at V and 4 bases at J, leaving 3 bases unmatched. The CDR3 DNA follows: TGCGCCAGCAGCTTGGTTAGCGGGGAGTACAATGAGCAGTTCTTC. Its translation is CASSLVSGEYNEQFF. Complete variable domain (other parts from reference TRBV5-1 and TRBJ2-1): KAGVTQTPRYLIKTRGQQVTLSCSPISGHRSVSWYQQTPGQGLQFLFEYFSETQRNKGNFPGRFSGRQFSNSRSEMNVSTLELGDSALYLCASSLVSGEYNEQFFGPGTRLTVL.

This clone was detected many times. The identical CDR3 is also encoded by other nucleotide sequences in the sample. The CDR3 loop is CASTDSTYEQYF. DNA of the CDR3: TGTGCCAGCACAGATTCAACCTACGAGCAGTACTTC. The chain uses TRBV2 and TRBJ2-7; the D is unclear. CDR3 size: 12 residues. The germline V and J ends were trimmed by 7 bases and 2 bases, with 9 bases remaining between them. Germline loops: CDR1 SNHLY, CDR2 FYNNEI.

The rearrangement joins TRBV11-3 to TRBJ2-3, with TRBD1 identical over 11 bases. Germline V gene sequence: CDR1 SGHNT, CDR2 YENEEA. V shed 8 bases, J shed 4 bases, and the junction held 11 bases outside the gene matches. The CDR3 sequence is 16 residues long. The CDR3 bases are TGTGCCAGCGATGCAGGGACAGGGGGTGACGCAGATACGCAGTATTTT. Amino acid sequence: CASDAGTGGDADTQYF.

The rearrangement uses TRBV7-2 and TRBJ2-7; 8 bases match TRBD1. The CDR3 consists of 14 residues. In germline, CDR1 is SGHTA, CDR2 FQGNSA. J lost 2 bases, V lost 4 bases, and 4 bases had no gene match. The DNA for the CDR3 is TGTGCCAGCAGCTCCTACAGGGGGACCTACGAGCAGTACTTC. This translates into CASSSYRGTYEQYF.

J is TRBJ2-6 and V is TRBV5-1, with D possibly being TRBD2 (5 bases). CDR3 length equals 16 residues. Trimming stripped 3 bases from V and 2 bases from J, with 12 bases between. Germline CDR1 is SGHRS and CDR2 is YFSETQ. CDR3 loop: CASSSGLAPGANVLTF. The CDR3 DNA follows: TGCGCCAGCAGCTCCGGACTGGCCCCTGGGGCCAACGTCCTGACTTTC.

CDR3 DNA sequence: TGTGCCAGCAGCTCAGGGGGCGGGTATGGCTACACCTTC. As protein: CASSSGGGYGYTF. The rearrangement joins TRBV5-4 to TRBJ1-2; 8 bases agree with TRBD1. After removal of 3 bases from V and 5 bases from J, the junction contained 3 bases not matched to a gene. Per the germline V gene, CDR1 is SGHNT and CDR2 is YYREEE (reference sequence). This CDR3 region has 13 residues. Full variable domain (missing parts from reference TRBV5-4 and TRBJ1-2): ETGVTQSPTHLIKTRGQQVTLRCSSQSGHNTVSWYQQALGQGPQFIFQYYREEENGRGNFPPRFSGLQFPNYSSELNVNALELDDSALYLCASSSGGGYGYTFGSGTRLTVV.

This clone was seen just once. The chain recombines TRBV12-3 or TRBV12-4 with TRBJ1-2; TRBD1 might be the D (5 bases). The CDR3 contains 13 residues. V was cut by 6 bases and J by 6 bases, with 14 bases left in between. CDR3 nucleotides: TGTGCCAGCAGCCTCGGGGCCCGGGATGGCTACACCTTC. Protein sequence: CASSLGARDGYTF.

The J gene is TRBJ2-7, the V gene TRBV6-2 or TRBV6-3, with unresolved D. Trimming pared 2 bases from V and 5 bases from J, leaving 13 bases between. Germline assignment: CDR1 MNHEY and CDR2 SVGEGT. This CDR3 is built from 14 residues. CDR3: CASSYVDIIHEQYF. In nucleotides, the CDR3 is TGTGCCAGCAGTTACGTAGACATTATCCACGAGCAGTACTTC.

The rearrangement uses TRBV4-1 and TRBJ2-7, with a tentative D call TRBD1 (5 bases). CDR3 length: 16 amino acids. V lost 4 bases and J 5 bases, leaving 21 bases between the germline ends. Germline CDR1 MGHRA, CDR2 YSYEKL. DNA for the CDR3: TGCGCCAGCAGCCGGGGTGCGACAGTCATAGCCGACGAGCAGTACTTC. It codes for CASSRGATVIADEQYF.

The chain has TRBV15 and TRBJ2-1; D is uncertain. The germline CDR1 and CDR2 sequences are LNHNV and YYDKDF (reference sequence). Trimming removed 0 bases at V and 11 bases at J, with 11 bases between. This CDR3 has 13 residues. This CDR3 is CATSRDIRQKQFF. As DNA, the CDR3 is TGTGCCACCAGCAGAGATATCCGCCAGAAGCAGTTCTTC.